The subject of this entry is one TCR beta chain. Antigen unknown. Trimming shortened V by 3 bases and J by 6 bases, and 19 bases separated the two germline ends. From germline, CDR1 is SGHKS and CDR2 YYEKEE (reference sequence). The CDR3 runs 16 residues. Samples were taken several times over chemoradiotherapy. TCRdb's copy holds only in-frame clones and misses some; the assay was immunoSEQ multiplex PCR. The table includes roughly 19,000 clones, approximately 80% detected once. This sample was taken from a study of chemoradiotherapy in HPV16-positive cancers. Points from the study as a whole: Better recurrence-free survival went with HPV-responsive T-cell expansion in HPV16-positive patients. The functional HPV-specific definition rests on just a couple of HPV16-positive patients. Candidate HPV-specific clones and E7-related TCR motifs grew in tumor during treatment.

This specimen was blood, taken from a patient who underwent chemoradiotherapy. The rearrangement uses TRBV5-5 and TRBJ1-5; D is unclear. The source of this sequence is a human donor with HPV-associated anogenital cancer. CDR3 protein: CASSSRTDIESQPQHF. For the CDR3, the DNA is TGTGCCAGCAGCTCCCGGACCGACATCGAGTCTCAGCCCCAGCATTTT.